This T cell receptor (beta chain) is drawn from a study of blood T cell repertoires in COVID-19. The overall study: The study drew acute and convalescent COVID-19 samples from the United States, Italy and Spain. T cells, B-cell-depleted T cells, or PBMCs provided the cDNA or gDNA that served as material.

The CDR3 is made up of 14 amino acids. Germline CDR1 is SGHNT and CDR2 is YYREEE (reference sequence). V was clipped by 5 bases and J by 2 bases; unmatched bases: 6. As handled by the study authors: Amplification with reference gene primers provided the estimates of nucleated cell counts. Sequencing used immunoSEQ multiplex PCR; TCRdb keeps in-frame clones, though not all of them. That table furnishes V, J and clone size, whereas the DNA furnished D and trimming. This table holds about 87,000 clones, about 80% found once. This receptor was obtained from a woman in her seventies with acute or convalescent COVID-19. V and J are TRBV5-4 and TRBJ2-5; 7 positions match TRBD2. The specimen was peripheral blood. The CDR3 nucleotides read TGTGCCAGCAGTTTGAGGACTAGTCAAGAGACCCAGTACTTC. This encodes CASSLRTSQETQYF. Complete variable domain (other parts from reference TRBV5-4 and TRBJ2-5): ETGVTQSPTHLIKTRGQQVTLRCSSQSGHNTVSWYQQALGQGPQFIFQYYREEENGRGNFPPRFSGLQFPNYSSELNVNALELDDSALYLCASSLRTSQETQYFGPGTRLLVL.